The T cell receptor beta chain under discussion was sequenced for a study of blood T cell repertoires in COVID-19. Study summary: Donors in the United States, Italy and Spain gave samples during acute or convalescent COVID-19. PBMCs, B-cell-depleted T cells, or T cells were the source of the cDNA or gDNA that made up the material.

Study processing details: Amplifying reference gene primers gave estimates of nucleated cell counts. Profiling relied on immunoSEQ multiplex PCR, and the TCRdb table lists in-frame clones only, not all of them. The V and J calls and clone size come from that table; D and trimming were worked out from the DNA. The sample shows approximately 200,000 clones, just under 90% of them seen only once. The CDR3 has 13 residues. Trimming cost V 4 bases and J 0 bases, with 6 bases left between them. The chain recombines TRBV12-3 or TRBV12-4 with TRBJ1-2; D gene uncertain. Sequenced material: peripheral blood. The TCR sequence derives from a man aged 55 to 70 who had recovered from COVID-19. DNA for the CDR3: TGTGCCAGCAGTTCAGAAGCTAACTATGGCTACACCTTC. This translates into CASSSEANYGYTF.